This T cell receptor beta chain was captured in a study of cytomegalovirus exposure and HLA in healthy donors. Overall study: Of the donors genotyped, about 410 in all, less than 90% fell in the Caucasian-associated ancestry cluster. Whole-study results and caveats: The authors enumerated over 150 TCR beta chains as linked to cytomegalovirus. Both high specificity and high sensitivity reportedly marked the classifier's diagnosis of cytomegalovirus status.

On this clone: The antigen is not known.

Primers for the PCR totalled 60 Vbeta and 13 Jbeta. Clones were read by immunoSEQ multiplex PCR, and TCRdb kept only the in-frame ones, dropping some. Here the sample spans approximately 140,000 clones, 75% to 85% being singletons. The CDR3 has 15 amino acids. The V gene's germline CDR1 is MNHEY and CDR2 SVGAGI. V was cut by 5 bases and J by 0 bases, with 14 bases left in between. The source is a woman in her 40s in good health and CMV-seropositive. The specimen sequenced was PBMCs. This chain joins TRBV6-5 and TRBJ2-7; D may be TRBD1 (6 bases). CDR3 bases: TGTGCCAGCAGTCACGGGACACCTGCCTCCTACGAGCAGTACTTC. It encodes CASSHGTPASYEQYF.